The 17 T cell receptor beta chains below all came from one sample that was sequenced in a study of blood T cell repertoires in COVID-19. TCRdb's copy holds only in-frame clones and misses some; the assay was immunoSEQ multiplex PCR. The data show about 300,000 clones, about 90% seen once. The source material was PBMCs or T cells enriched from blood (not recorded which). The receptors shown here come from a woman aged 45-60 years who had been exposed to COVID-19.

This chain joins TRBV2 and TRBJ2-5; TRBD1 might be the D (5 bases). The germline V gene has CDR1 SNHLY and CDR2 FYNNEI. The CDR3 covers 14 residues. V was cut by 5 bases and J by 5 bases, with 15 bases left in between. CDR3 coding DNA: TGTGCCAGCAGTCCCCCTCAGGGTGGGGAGACCCAGTACTTC. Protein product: CASSPPQGGETQYF.

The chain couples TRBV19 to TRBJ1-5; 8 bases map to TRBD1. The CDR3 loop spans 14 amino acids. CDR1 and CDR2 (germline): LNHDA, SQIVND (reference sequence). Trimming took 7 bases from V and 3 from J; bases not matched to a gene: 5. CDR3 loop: CASKRTGHNQPQHF. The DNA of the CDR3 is TGTGCCAGTAAAAGGACAGGGCACAATCAGCCCCAGCATTTT.

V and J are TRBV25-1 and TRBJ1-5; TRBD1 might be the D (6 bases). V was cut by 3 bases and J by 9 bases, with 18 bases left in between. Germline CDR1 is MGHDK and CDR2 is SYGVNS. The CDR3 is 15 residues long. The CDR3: CASSEVGHSSGPQHF. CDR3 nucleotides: TGTGCCAGCAGTGAGGTGGGACACTCATCAGGGCCCCAGCATTTT. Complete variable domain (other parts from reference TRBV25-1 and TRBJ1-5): EADIYQTPRYLVIGTGKKITLECSQTMGHDKMYWYQQDPGMELHLIHYSYGVNSTEKGDLSSESTVSRIRTEHFPLTLESARPSHTSQYLCASSEVGHSSGPQHFGDGTRLSIL.

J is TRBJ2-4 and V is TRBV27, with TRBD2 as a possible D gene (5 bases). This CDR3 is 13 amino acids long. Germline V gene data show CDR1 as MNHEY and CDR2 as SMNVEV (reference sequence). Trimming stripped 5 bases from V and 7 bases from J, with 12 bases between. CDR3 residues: CASSLREGNIQYF. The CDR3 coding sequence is TGTGCCAGCAGTCTCCGAGAGGGCAACATTCAGTACTTC.

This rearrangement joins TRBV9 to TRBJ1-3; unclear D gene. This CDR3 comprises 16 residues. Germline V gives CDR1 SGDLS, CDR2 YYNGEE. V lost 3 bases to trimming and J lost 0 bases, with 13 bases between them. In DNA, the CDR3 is TGTGCCAGCAGCGACGGGGTGAGTCTCTCTGGAAACACCATATATTTT. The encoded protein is CASSDGVSLSGNTIYF.

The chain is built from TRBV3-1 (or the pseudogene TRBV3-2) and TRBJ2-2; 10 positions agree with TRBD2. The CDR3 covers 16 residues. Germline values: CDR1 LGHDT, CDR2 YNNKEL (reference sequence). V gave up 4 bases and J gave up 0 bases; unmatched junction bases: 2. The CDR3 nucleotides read TGTGCCAGCAGCCTTACTAGCGGGGCGAACACCGGGGAGCTGTTTTTT. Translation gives CASSLTSGANTGELFF.

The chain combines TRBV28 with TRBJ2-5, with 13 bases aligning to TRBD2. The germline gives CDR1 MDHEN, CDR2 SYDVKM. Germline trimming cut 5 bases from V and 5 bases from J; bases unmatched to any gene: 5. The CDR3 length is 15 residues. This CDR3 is CASSPGLAGVETQYF. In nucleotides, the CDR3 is TGTGCCAGCAGTCCCGGACTAGCGGGGGTGGAGACCCAGTACTTC. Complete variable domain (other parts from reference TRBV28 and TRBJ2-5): DVKVTQSSRYLVKRTGEKVFLECVQDMDHENMFWYRQDPGLGLRLIYFSYDVKMKEKGDIPEGYSVSREKKERFSLILESASTNQTSMYLCASSPGLAGVETQYFGPGTRLLVL.

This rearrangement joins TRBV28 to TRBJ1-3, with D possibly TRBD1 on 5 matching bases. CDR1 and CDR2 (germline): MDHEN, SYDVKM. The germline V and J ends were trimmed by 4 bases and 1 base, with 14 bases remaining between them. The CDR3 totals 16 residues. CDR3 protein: CASSSKVGGSGNTIYF. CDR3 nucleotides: TGTGCCAGCAGTTCGAAGGTGGGGGGTTCTGGAAACACCATATATTTT.

CDR3 amino acids: CASSPGLAGGEQYF. DNA of the CDR3: TGTGCCAGCTCACCGGGACTAGCGGGGGGCGAGCAGTACTTC. The J gene is TRBJ2-7, the V gene TRBV18; 15 bases align to TRBD2. Germline V gives CDR1 KGHSH, CDR2 LQKENI. V was clipped by 3 bases and J by 6 bases; unmatched bases: 0. The CDR3 is 14 residues long. Full variable domain (outside the CDR3, taken from reference TRBV18 and TRBJ2-7): NAGVMQNPRHLVRRRGQEARLRCSPMKGHSHVYWYRQLPEEGLKFMVYLQKENIIDESGMPKERFSAEFPKEGPSILRIQQVVRGDSAAYFCASSPGLAGGEQYFGPGTRLTVT.

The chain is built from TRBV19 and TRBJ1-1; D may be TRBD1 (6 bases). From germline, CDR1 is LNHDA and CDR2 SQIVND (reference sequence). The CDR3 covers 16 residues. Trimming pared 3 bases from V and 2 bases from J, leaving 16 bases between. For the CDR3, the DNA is TGTGCCAGTAGTATCGACTCCGGGACAACAAACACTGAAGCTTTCTTT. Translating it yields CASSIDSGTTNTEAFF.

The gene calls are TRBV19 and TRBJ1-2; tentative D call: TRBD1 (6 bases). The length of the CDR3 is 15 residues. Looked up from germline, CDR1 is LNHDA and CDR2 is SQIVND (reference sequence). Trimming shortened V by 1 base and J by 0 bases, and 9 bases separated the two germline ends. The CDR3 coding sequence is TGTGCCAGTAGTATAGGGGGGCCTACTAACTATGGCTACACCTTC. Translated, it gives CASSIGGPTNYGYTF. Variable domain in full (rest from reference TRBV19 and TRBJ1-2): DGGITQSPKYLFRKEGQNVTLSCEQNLNHDAMYWYRQDPGQGLRLIYYSQIVNDFQKGDIAEGYSVSREKKESFPLTVTSAQKNPTAFYLCASSIGGPTNYGYTFGSGTRLTVV.

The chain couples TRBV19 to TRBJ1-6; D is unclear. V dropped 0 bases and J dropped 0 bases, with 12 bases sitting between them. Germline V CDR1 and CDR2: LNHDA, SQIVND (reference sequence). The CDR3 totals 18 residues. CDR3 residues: CASSIEHKESSYNSPLHF. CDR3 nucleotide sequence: TGTGCCAGTAGTATAGAACACAAGGAGAGCTCCTATAATTCACCCCTCCACTTT.

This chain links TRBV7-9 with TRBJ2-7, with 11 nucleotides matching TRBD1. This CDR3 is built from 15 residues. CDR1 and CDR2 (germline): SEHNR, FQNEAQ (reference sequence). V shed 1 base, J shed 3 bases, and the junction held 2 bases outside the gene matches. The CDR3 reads CASSLEGQGGYEQYF. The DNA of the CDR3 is TGTGCCAGCAGCTTAGAGGGACAGGGGGGCTACGAGCAGTACTTC. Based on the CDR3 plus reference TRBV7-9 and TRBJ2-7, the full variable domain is DTGVSQNPRHKITKRGQNVTFRCDPISEHNRLYWYRQTLGQGPEFLTYFQNEAQLEKSRLLSDRFSAERPKGSFSTLEIQRTEQGDSAMYLCASSLEGQGGYEQYFGPGTRLTVT.

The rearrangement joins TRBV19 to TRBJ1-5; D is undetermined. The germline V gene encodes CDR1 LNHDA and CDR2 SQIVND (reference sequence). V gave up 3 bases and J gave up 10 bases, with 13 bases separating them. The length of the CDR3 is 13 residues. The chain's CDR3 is CASSIPGSGPQHF. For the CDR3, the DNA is TGTGCCAGTAGTATTCCGGGCAGCGGCCCCCAGCATTTT. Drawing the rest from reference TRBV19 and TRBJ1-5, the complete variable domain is DGGITQSPKYLFRKEGQNVTLSCEQNLNHDAMYWYRQDPGQGLRLIYYSQIVNDFQKGDIAEGYSVSREKKESFPLTVTSAQKNPTAFYLCASSIPGSGPQHFGDGTRLSIL.

CDR3 sequence (DNA): TGTGCCAGCAGTTCCCCGACAGGGGCAATCATGAACACTGAAGCTTTCTTT. Protein: CASSSPTGAIMNTEAFF. This chain uses TRBV28 with TRBJ1-1; 8 bases align to TRBD1. CDR1 is MDHEN and CDR2 is SYDVKM in the germline V gene. The CDR3 loop spans 17 amino acids. The V segment lost 4 bases and the J segment 0 bases; nucleotides outside the gene matches: 10. The full variable domain, in which reference TRBV28 and TRBJ1-1 provide the parts outside the CDR3, is DVKVTQSSRYLVKRTGEKVFLECVQDMDHENMFWYRQDPGLGLRLIYFSYDVKMKEKGDIPEGYSVSREKKERFSLILESASTNQTSMYLCASSSPTGAIMNTEAFFGQGTRLTVV.

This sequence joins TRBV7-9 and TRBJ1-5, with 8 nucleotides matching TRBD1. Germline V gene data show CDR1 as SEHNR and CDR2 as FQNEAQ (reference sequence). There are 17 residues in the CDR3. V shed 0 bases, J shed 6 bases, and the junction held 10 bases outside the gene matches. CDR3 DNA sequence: TGTGCCAGCAGCTTAGCGTCGGCAGGGGGCCTCAGTCAGCCCCAGCATTTT. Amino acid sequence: CASSLASAGGLSQPQHF.

CDR3 loop: CSASLGGGGYEQYF. CDR3 nucleotide sequence: TGCAGTGCTAGTCTGGGCGGGGGTGGCTACGAGCAGTACTTC. The chain carries TRBV20-1 and TRBJ2-7, with 7 bases that match TRBD2. The CDR3 contains 14 residues. Trimming removed 3 bases from V and 3 bases from J; junction bases left unmatched: 8. Germline V CDR1 and CDR2: DFQATT, SNEGSKA (reference sequence).